The 25 T cell receptor beta chains given below trace back to one sample, sequenced in a study of control samples from healthy donors and cancer patients. Assay: immunoSEQ multiplex PCR; the TCRdb copy retains only in-frame clones and omits some. The table lists about 130,000 clones, roughly 90% of them singletons, with roughly 8.8% in the top ten. Sequenced: blood. The origin of the receptors is a man aged 18 to 30 in good health.

This chain connects TRBV6-5 to TRBJ1-1; unclear D gene. There are 13 residues in the CDR3. The germline gives CDR1 MNHEY, CDR2 SVGAGI. V dropped 2 bases and J dropped 8 bases, with 12 bases sitting between them. In DNA, the CDR3 is TGTGCCAGCAGTTACCTGGACGGGAGGGAAGCTTTCTTT. It is translated as CASSYLDGREAFF.

The chain employs TRBV11-2 and TRBJ2-5, with a possible D match to TRBD2 (6 bases). This CDR3 is built from 14 residues. V lost 5 bases and J 4 bases, leaving 14 bases between the germline ends. The germline V gene has CDR1 SGHAT and CDR2 FQNNGV. The CDR3 reads CASSQLGLRETQYF. CDR3 DNA: TGTGCCAGCAGCCAGTTGGGACTGCGAGAGACCCAGTACTTC.

This clone was recorded once. This chain uses TRBV4-1 with TRBJ2-7; 9 bases line up with TRBD1. After removal of 0 bases from V and 2 bases from J, the junction contained 5 bases not matched to a gene. CDR3 length equals 16 residues. Germline V gives CDR1 MGHRA, CDR2 YSYEKL. The CDR3 reads CASSQDQGTGTYEQYF. Here the CDR3 DNA reads TGCGCCAGCAGCCAAGATCAGGGGACAGGGACCTACGAGCAGTACTTC.

This clone was seen only once. The CDR3 protein is CASSIGFENEQFF. The CDR3, as DNA: TGTGCCAGTAGTATCGGATTCGAGAATGAGCAGTTCTTC. This sequence joins TRBV19 and TRBJ2-1; D gene ambiguous. This CDR3 has 13 amino acids. Per the germline V gene, CDR1 is LNHDA and CDR2 is SQIVND (reference sequence). V was trimmed by 3 bases and J by 7 bases, leaving 10 bases between them. Full variable domain (remainder filled in from reference TRBV19 and TRBJ2-1): DGGITQSPKYLFRKEGQNVTLSCEQNLNHDAMYWYRQDPGQGLRLIYYSQIVNDFQKGDIAEGYSVSREKKESFPLTVTSAQKNPTAFYLCASSIGFENEQFFGPGTRLTVL.

The chain uses TRBV12-5 and TRBJ2-7, with 7 bases fitting TRBD1. The V and J ends lost 6 bases and 2 bases, in that order; junction bases with no gene match: 4. The CDR3 loop spans 13 amino acids. Looked up from germline, CDR1 is LGHNT and CDR2 is FRNRAP. The CDR3, as DNA: TGTGCTAGTGGGTCCGGGACAGCCTACGAGCAGTACTTC. It codes for CASGSGTAYEQYF.

The chain recombines TRBV28 with TRBJ2-7, with TRBD2 matching over 7 bases. CDR1 and CDR2 (germline): MDHEN, SYDVKM. This CDR3 has 14 amino acids. Trimming at V came to 5 bases and at J to 6 bases, leaving 10 bases not matched to a gene. The CDR3 sequence is CASSGAGEGGEQYF. The DNA of the CDR3 is TGTGCCAGCAGTGGGGCGGGGGAGGGCGGCGAGCAGTACTTC.

The chain links TRBV11-2 to TRBJ1-1; TRBD1 might be the D (6 bases). The CDR3 extends over 16 amino acids. Trimming shortened V by 2 bases and J by 2 bases, and 15 bases separated the two germline ends. Germline CDR1 SGHAT, CDR2 FQNNGV. As DNA, the CDR3 is TGTGCCAGCAGCTTACCGGGGGCAGGAGTTAACACTGAAGCTTTCTTT. Its protein product is CASSLPGAGVNTEAFF. Filled out from reference TRBV11-2 and TRBJ1-1, the complete variable domain reads EAGVAQSPRYKIIEKRQSVAFWCNPISGHATLYWYQQILGQGPKLLIQFQNNGVVDDSQLPKDRFSAERLKGVDSTLKIQPAKLEDSAVYLCASSLPGAGVNTEAFFGQGTRLTVV.

The V call is TRBV2, the J call TRBJ1-3, with 7 bases fitting TRBD1. Germline values: CDR1 SNHLY, CDR2 FYNNEI. This CDR3 contains 15 residues. V dropped 7 bases and J dropped 2; count of bases not matched to a gene: 8. This CDR3 is CASTTGAAAGNTIYF. The DNA of the CDR3 is TGTGCCAGCACTACAGGGGCCGCGGCTGGAAACACCATATATTTT.

V is TRBV30 and J is TRBJ2-5; D is perhaps TRBD2 (6 bases). Trimming stripped 4 bases from V and 3 bases from J, with 15 bases between. Germline-derived CDR1 and CDR2 are GTSNPN and SVGIG (reference sequence). The CDR3 totals 14 residues. The CDR3 nucleotides read TGTGCCTGGACCCCATTTAGCGGAGAAGAGACCCAGTACTTC. It specifies CAWTPFSGEETQYF.

V usage is TRBV5-4 and J usage is TRBJ2-3; 9 bases are shared with TRBD1. Germline CDR1 and CDR2: SGHNT and YYREEE (reference sequence). Trimming cost V 2 bases and J 2 bases; bases outside gene matches: 3. The CDR3 extends over 15 amino acids. DNA for the CDR3: TGTGCCAGCAGCTTACAGGGGGCTATCACAGATACGCAGTATTTT. The encoded protein is CASSLQGAITDTQYF.

The chain joins TRBV10-3 to TRBJ2-3; 12 positions match TRBD2. The CDR3 consists of 15 residues. Germline loops: CDR1 ENHRY, CDR2 SYGVKD. V lost 6 bases, J lost 5 bases, and 6 bases stayed unmatched. For the CDR3, the DNA is TGTGCCATCAGAAACCTGACTAGCGGGGGAGATACGCAGTATTTT. Residues: CAIRNLTSGGDTQYF.

This rearrangement joins TRBV7-9 to TRBJ1-5, with D maybe TRBD1 (5 bases). The CDR3 has 13 amino acids. Germline loops: CDR1 SEHNR, CDR2 FQNEAQ (reference sequence). V gave up 6 bases and J gave up 4 bases, with 10 bases separating them. CDR3 sequence: CASSRDGNQPQHF. In DNA form, the CDR3 reads TGTGCCAGCAGTCGGGACGGGAATCAGCCCCAGCATTTT.

This chain links TRBV4-1 with TRBJ2-3; 13 bases map to TRBD2. The length of the CDR3 is 17 residues. The V segment lost 3 bases and the J segment 9 bases; nucleotides outside the gene matches: 12. Per germline, CDR1 MGHRA and CDR2 YSYEKL. The CDR3 sequence is CASSQSVTSGGYATQYF. The DNA of the CDR3 is TGCGCCAGCAGCCAGAGTGTGACTAGCGGGGGGTACGCGACGCAGTATTTT.

The genes are TRBV9 and TRBJ1-6; TRBD1 matches 8 bases. CDR1 is SGDLS and CDR2 is YYNGEE in the germline V gene. CDR3 length: 17 amino acids. J gave up 9 bases and V 0 bases, and 11 bases lay outside the gene matches. This chain's CDR3 is CASSVATGSDRGSPLHF. Here the CDR3 DNA reads TGTGCCAGCAGCGTAGCTACCGGCAGCGACAGGGGTTCACCCCTCCACTTT.

This chain joins TRBV12-3 or TRBV12-4 and TRBJ1-4; D perhaps matches TRBD1 (5 bases). The CDR3 covers 13 residues. V gave up 1 base and J gave up 13 bases, with 13 bases separating them. The CDR3 here is CASSLEGTPRLFF. The CDR3 nucleotides are TGTGCCAGCAGTTTAGAAGGGACCCCGAGACTGTTTTTT.

The chain recombines TRBV7-6 with TRBJ1-1; 8 positions agree with TRBD1. CDR1 and CDR2 (germline): SGHVS, FNYEAQ. V gave up 4 bases and J gave up 3 bases; unmatched junction bases: 13. The CDR3 has 17 residues. CDR3 sequence: CASSSNPRQGADTEAFF. The CDR3 nucleotides read TGTGCCAGCAGCTCAAATCCTCGCCAGGGGGCCGACACTGAAGCTTTCTTT.

The V gene is TRBV5-1, the J gene TRBJ2-2; perhaps TRBD2 as D (7 bases). The CDR3 extends over 16 amino acids. V was cut by 0 bases and J by 4 bases, with 13 bases left in between. CDR1 is SGHRS and CDR2 is YFSETQ in the germline V gene. Written as DNA, the CDR3 is TGCGCCAGCAGCTTGGCCGGGGAGGGGGGCACCGGGGAGCTGTTTTTT. As protein: CASSLAGEGGTGELFF.

The rearrangement joins TRBV4-1 to TRBJ1-2; TRBD1 matches at 7 bases. This CDR3 is built from 17 residues. V was clipped by 0 bases and J by 4 bases; unmatched bases: 11. Germline CDR1 and CDR2: MGHRA and YSYEKL. The CDR3 protein is CASSQEQAGGGFYGYTF. DNA for the CDR3: TGCGCCAGCAGCCAAGAGCAGGCGGGAGGGGGCTTCTATGGCTACACCTTC.

The chain links TRBV5-1 to TRBJ1-1; no firm D call. V gave up 3 bases and J gave up 2 bases, with 8 bases separating them. The germline V gene has CDR1 SGHRS and CDR2 YFSETQ. This CDR3 contains 13 residues. The DNA of the CDR3 is TGCGCCAGCAGCTGGGGATTCAACACTGAAGCTTTCTTT. Encoded protein: CASSWGFNTEAFF.

V is TRBV11-2 and J is TRBJ1-1; D may be TRBD1 (6 bases). Trimming removed 4 bases from V and 5 bases from J, with 17 bases in between. Germline CDR1 and CDR2: SGHAT and FQNNGV. This CDR3 has 15 amino acids. The CDR3 region is CASSWMVQGNTEAFF. In DNA form, the CDR3 reads TGTGCCAGCAGCTGGATGGTACAGGGTAATACTGAAGCTTTCTTT. Variable domain in full (rest from reference TRBV11-2 and TRBJ1-1): EAGVAQSPRYKIIEKRQSVAFWCNPISGHATLYWYQQILGQGPKLLIQFQNNGVVDDSQLPKDRFSAERLKGVDSTLKIQPAKLEDSAVYLCASSWMVQGNTEAFFGQGTRLTVV.

The rearrangement uses TRBV12-3 or TRBV12-4 and TRBJ2-3; no firm D call. V was trimmed by 6 bases and J by 3 bases, leaving 10 bases between them. CDR3 length: 13 residues. The CDR3 nucleotides read TGTGCCAGCAGCCAAGACTGGACAGATACGCAGTATTTT. Translation gives CASSQDWTDTQYF.

The chain joins TRBV6-1 to TRBJ2-5; D is unresolved. Germline CDR1 and CDR2: MNHNS and SASEGT. Trimming took 2 bases from V and 8 from J, leaving 9 bases between them. The CDR3 totals 12 residues. As DNA, the CDR3 is TGTGCCAGCAGTGAACTCCATGGTACCCAGTACTTC. Encoded protein: CASSELHGTQYF.

The V gene is TRBV30, the J gene TRBJ1-4; perhaps TRBD1 as D (6 bases). Germline V gene lookup returns CDR1 GTSNPN and CDR2 SVGIG (reference sequence). This CDR3 region has 12 residues. V was clipped by 4 bases and J by 7 bases, with 10 bases between them. Here the CDR3 DNA reads TGTGCCTGGACAGGGGATGGTGAAAAACTGTTTTTT. Translating gives CAWTGDGEKLFF.

The gene calls are TRBV18 and TRBJ1-1; no clear D gene. With 5 bases removed from V and 1 base from J, the gap between germline ends came to 8 bases. Per the germline V gene, CDR1 is KGHSH and CDR2 is LQKENI. This CDR3 region has 13 residues. CDR3 nucleotide sequence: TGTGCCAGCTCAGTGACACAGAACACTGAAGCTTTCTTT. Protein product: CASSVTQNTEAFF.

This clone was detected once. The chain is built from TRBV7-9 and TRBJ1-4; TRBD1 might be the D (6 bases). Looked up from germline, CDR1 is SEHNR and CDR2 is FQNEAQ (reference sequence). The CDR3 covers 16 residues. V was clipped by 5 bases and J by 3 bases, with 16 bases between them. In DNA, the CDR3 is TGTGCCAGCAGCCCATCGACAGGTGTCCCTAATGAAAAACTGTTTTTT. Amino acids: CASSPSTGVPNEKLFF.